The TCR beta chain described here comes from a study of T-cell memory formation after mild COVID-19. Study results and limitations: Mainly in CM and EM were contracting CD4+ clones; CD8+ were in EMRA. SARS-CoV-2 specificity of second-wave clones peaking day 37 was unconfirmed.

Libraries for TCRalpha and TCRbeta carried sample barcodes and unique molecular identifiers via 5'RACE. TCRdb reprocessed the 5' RACE reads via MiXCR and lists one record per CDR3 protein. The table has about 110,000 distinct CDR3 sequences, over 15% seen once. The CDR3 sequence is 16 residues long. The V gene end was trimmed by 3 bases and the J gene end by 7 bases; junction bases not matched to a gene: 10. The germline V gene encodes CDR1 KGHDR and CDR2 SFDVKD. Concerning this clonotype itself: Its antigen is not identified.

The source material was PBMCs or a T cell subset sorted from them (not recorded which). The chain has TRBV24-1 and TRBJ2-3; 9 bases are shared with TRBD2. The receptor was isolated from an adult woman who had mild COVID-19 (a few samples of this study predate the infection). Cell type and time point are not known. The CDR3, as DNA: TGTGCCACCAGTGATGGACTAGCGAGTACTTACAATACGCAGTATTTT. This sequence encodes CATSDGLASTYNTQYF.